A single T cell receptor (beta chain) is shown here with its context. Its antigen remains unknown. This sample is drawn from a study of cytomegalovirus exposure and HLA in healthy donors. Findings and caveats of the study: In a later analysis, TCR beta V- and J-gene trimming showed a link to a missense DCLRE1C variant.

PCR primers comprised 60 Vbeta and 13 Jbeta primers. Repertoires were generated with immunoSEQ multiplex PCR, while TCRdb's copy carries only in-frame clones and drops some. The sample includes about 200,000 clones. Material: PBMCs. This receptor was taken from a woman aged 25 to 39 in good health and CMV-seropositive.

The CDR3 nucleotides are TGCGCCAGCAGTGAGCGTTATAGCGGGAGGGCCGGGAGGAGAGATACGCAGTATTTT. Encoded protein: CASSERYSGRAGRRDTQYF. The J gene is TRBJ2-3, the V gene TRBV10-2; 11 nucleotides match TRBD2. Per the germline V gene, CDR1 is WSHSY and CDR2 is SAAADI. J lost 5 bases, V lost 2 bases, and 15 bases had no gene match. The CDR3 is 19 amino acids.